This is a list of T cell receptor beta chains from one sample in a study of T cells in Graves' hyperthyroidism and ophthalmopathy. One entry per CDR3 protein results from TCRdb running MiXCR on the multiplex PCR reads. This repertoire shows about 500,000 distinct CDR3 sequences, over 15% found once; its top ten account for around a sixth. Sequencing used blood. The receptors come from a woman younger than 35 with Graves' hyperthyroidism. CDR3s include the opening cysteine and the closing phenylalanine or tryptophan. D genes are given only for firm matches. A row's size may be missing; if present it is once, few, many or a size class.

TGCAGTGCTGCCGGGACAGGGGACGGAGAGACCCAGTACTTC	CSAAGTGDGETQYF	many	TRBJ2-5	TRBD1	TRBV20-1
TGCAGTGCTAGAGATTGGATGGGGGGCGCGGGCACTGAAGCTTTCTTT	CSARDWMGGAGTEAFF	many	TRBJ1-1	.	TRBV20-1
TGTGCCAGTGAACGGGACAGGATCTACGAGCAGTACTTC	CASERDRIYEQYF	many	TRBJ2-7	TRBD1	TRBV6-1
TGTGCCAGCAGCCGCCGGGGCGTCAGCTCCTACAATGAGCAGTTCTTC	CASSRRGVSSYNEQFF	many	TRBJ2-1	.	TRBV2
TGTGCCAGCAGCCCGGAGGGACTAGCGGGATTTGGCGAGCAGTTCTTC	CASSPEGLAGFGEQFF	.	TRBJ2-1	TRBD2	TRBV12-3/TRBV12-4
TGCAGTGCTAGGGTAGAACAGGGGCGCAATCAGCCCCAGCATTTT	CSARVEQGRNQPQHF	few	TRBJ1-5	TRBD1	TRBV20-1
TGTGCCAGCAGTGGGATGGACGGTAGCAATCAGCCCCAGCATTTT	CASSGMDGSNQPQHF	many	TRBJ1-5	.	TRBV2
TGTGCCACCAGCAGAAAGGGGGGCGAGCAGTACTTC	CATSRKGGEQYF	many	TRBJ2-7	.	TRBV15
TGTGCCAGCAGTCACCTCTTAGCGGGAGGACCCTACGAGCAGTACTTC	CASSHLLAGGPYEQYF	few	TRBJ2-7	TRBD2	TRBV27
TGTGCCAGCACCATCAATACGGGCCGAGAAGCTTTCTTT	CASTINTGREAFF	.	TRBJ1-1	.	TRBV5-8
TGTGCCAGCAGTGCAGGGCCTGAAGCTTTCTTT	CASSAGPEAFF	many	TRBJ1-1	.	TRBV2
TGTGCCAGCAGTACCCGGACGAATCAGCCCCAGCATTTT	CASSTRTNQPQHF	few	TRBJ1-5	.	TRBV27
TGCAGTGCTAGAGGGGGCGAGCAGTACTTC	CSARGGEQYF	many	TRBJ2-7	.	TRBV20-1
TGCAGTGCTGAGACTAGCGGGGGGAATGAGCAGTTCTTC	CSAETSGGNEQFF	.	TRBJ2-1	TRBD2	TRBV20-1
TGTGCCAGCAGTAGGGGCGGACAGGTCACAGATACGCAGTATTTT	CASSRGGQVTDTQYF	.	TRBJ2-3	TRBD1	TRBV13
TGTGCCAGCGAAGATGGCTTGCCGTCCTACGAGCAGTACTTC	CASEDGLPSYEQYF	many	TRBJ2-7	.	TRBV11-2
TGTGCCAGCAGCTATTCACTAGCGACGCACAATGAGCAGTTCTTC	CASSYSLATHNEQFF	many	TRBJ2-1	TRBD2	TRBV7-2
TGCAGTGCTAGAGGACCCGGGTTTTCGCGGGCCTACGAGCAGTACTTC	CSARGPGFSRAYEQYF	many	TRBJ2-7	.	TRBV20-1
TGTGCCTGGAGCTACGGACAGGGATGGGAGACCCAGTACTTC	CAWSYGQGWETQYF	many	TRBJ2-5	TRBD1	TRBV30
TGTGCCAGCAGTGAAGCGACGGCGCCCCAGCATTTT	CASSEATAPQHF	.	TRBJ1-5	.	TRBV6-1
TGCAGTGCTAGAGAAGTGACATCCTACGAGCAGTACTTC	CSAREVTSYEQYF	.	TRBJ2-7	.	TRBV20-1
TGCAGTGCTAGTCAGATCATCACCTACGAGCAGTACTTC	CSASQIITYEQYF	many	TRBJ2-7	.	TRBV20-1
TGCGCCAGCAGCTTGGACGGAGAAGGCTATGGCTACACCTTC	CASSLDGEGYGYTF	many	TRBJ1-2	.	TRBV5-1
TGTGCCAGCAGCCGCGCCTCTTTCAGTGAGCAGTACTTC	CASSRASFSEQYF	many	TRBJ2-7	.	TRBV12-3/TRBV12-4
TGCGCCAGCAGCTTGGGGCTAGCGGGACACAATGAGCAGTTCTTC	CASSLGLAGHNEQFF	many	TRBJ2-1	TRBD2	TRBV5-1
TGTGCTAGTGGTTCCCTAACTGGGGGAAACGATCAGCCCCAGCATTTT	CASGSLTGGNDQPQHF	.	TRBJ1-5	.	TRBV12-5
TGTGCCAGCAGCTTAGAACTCATTACGGCCATATATTTT	CASSLELITAIYF	once	TRBJ1-3	.	TRBV7-2
TGCAGTGCTAGAGATGCTAGATTCTCTGGAAACACCATATATTTT	CSARDARFSGNTIYF	few	TRBJ1-3	.	TRBV20-1
TGTGCCAGTACGACAGGGGTTTCCTACGAGCAGTACTTC	CASTTGVSYEQYF	many	TRBJ2-7	TRBD1	TRBV6-1
TGTGCCAGCAGCTTGGGACCGACGAACACTGAAGCTTTCTTT	CASSLGPTNTEAFF	many	TRBJ1-1	.	TRBV7-8
TGCGCCAGCAGCTTCGTTGGCCAGGGCGAGACCCAGTACTTC	CASSFVGQGETQYF	.	TRBJ2-5	.	TRBV5-1
TGTGCCAGCAGCGTAGCCCGGGCTAGCGGTGGTATGGAGACCCAGTACTTC	CASSVARASGGMETQYF	.	TRBJ2-5	TRBD2	TRBV9
TGTGCCAGCGGTGTACCTGAAGCTTTCTTT	CASGVPEAFF	many	TRBJ1-1	.	TRBV28